Listed below are T cell receptor beta chains from one sample, sequenced in a study of a mutant IDH1 vaccine in newly diagnosed glioma. Some clones are missing from TCRdb's copy, which holds only in-frame ones; the method was immunoSEQ multiplex PCR. The sample lists about 30,000 clones, approximately 90% occurring once. No antigen is known for these receptors. The sample here was peripheral blood mononuclear cells (PBMCs), taken from a glioma patient whose treatment included an IDH1 peptide vaccine. These receptor sequences come from a woman in her thirties or forties with glioma. Some clones in this sample may be carry-over from other donors' samples. Both conserved end residues are part of each CDR3.

J gene: TRBJ2-3
V gene: TRBV9
CDR3 protein: CASSVTGTDTQYF

J gene: TRBJ2-7
V gene: TRBV27
CDR3 protein: CASSLNPQYEQYF

J gene: TRBJ2-1
V gene: TRBV7-8
CDR3 protein: CASSLSSRREQFF

J gene: TRBJ2-3
V gene: TRBV4-1
CDR3 protein: CASSQARTDTQYF

J gene: TRBJ2-3
V gene: TRBV19
CDR3 protein: CASSRRGRGAEDTQYF

J gene: TRBJ1-4
V gene: TRBV14
CDR3 protein: CASSQDSRQLREKLFF

J gene: TRBJ1-3
V gene: TRBV19
CDR3 protein: CATSQQGSGNTIYF

J gene: TRBJ1-1
V gene: TRBV28
CDR3 protein: CASSPPGGITEAFF

J gene: TRBJ2-1
V gene: TRBV6-6
CDR3 protein: CASGLAAYNEQFF

J gene: TRBJ2-3
V gene: TRBV6-5
CDR3 protein: CASSPSGLNTDTQYF

J gene: TRBJ1-2
V gene: TRBV10-3
CDR3 protein: CAISESGHVGYTF

J gene: TRBJ1-2
V gene: TRBV5-4
CDR3 protein: CASSPGGTGGLDGYTF

J gene: TRBJ2-5
V gene: TRBV9
CDR3 protein: CASSRRGLAGDETQYF

J gene: TRBJ2-1
V gene: TRBV19
CDR3 protein: CASSSRGEQFF

J gene: TRBJ1-1
V gene: TRBV9
CDR3 protein: CASSVVTGGYTEAFF

J gene: .
V gene: TRBV4-1
CDR3 protein: CASSQGLAGNLYEQYF

J gene: TRBJ1-5
V gene: TRBV5-4
CDR3 protein: CASSLGGGNTNQPQHF

J gene: TRBJ1-2
V gene: TRBV5-1
CDR3 protein: CASNSGGFNAGYTF

J gene: TRBJ2-2
V gene: TRBV18
CDR3 protein: CASLAGQYTGELFF

J gene: TRBJ1-1
V gene: TRBV4-1
CDR3 protein: CASSQEASMGGTEAFF

J gene: TRBJ2-7
V gene: TRBV28
CDR3 protein: CASSIKPDSYEQYF

J gene: TRBJ2-1
V gene: TRBV14
CDR3 protein: CASSPGLWTRGNEQFF

J gene: .
V gene: TRBV6-5
CDR3 protein: CASSLSDSLIYEQYF

J gene: TRBJ1-2
V gene: TRBV6-5
CDR3 protein: CASNPTVGYGYTF

J gene: TRBJ2-7
V gene: TRBV7-2
CDR3 protein: CASSLFHNYEQYF

J gene: TRBJ2-1
V gene: TRBV13
CDR3 protein: CASSPAGWRLRGYNEQFF

J gene: TRBJ2-2
V gene: TRBV2
CDR3 protein: CASKRVPGELFF

J gene: TRBJ2-7
V gene: TRBV5-6
CDR3 protein: CASSRDSLREQYF

J gene: TRBJ2-7
V gene: TRBV27
CDR3 protein: CASRGLRGEQYF

J gene: TRBJ2-1
V gene: TRBV5-4
CDR3 protein: CASSPDGHEQFF

J gene: TRBJ2-5
V gene: TRBV19
CDR3 protein: CASSIRGGSQYF